This T cell receptor beta chain appears in the sequencing data of a study of metastatic and nonmetastatic thyroid tumors. Study as a whole: The comparison covered peripheral blood and tumor or nodule tissue in malignant and benign thyroid patients.

Nobody among the patients had been given any treatment before thyroid surgery. Via MiXCR, TCRdb re-called the PCR reads. This repertoire shows tens of thousands of clones, 22% found once; its top ten account for about 7.9%. This clone has a count of ten or more. Antigen: not known. CDR3 length: 15 amino acids. Germline values: CDR1 SGHTA, CDR2 FQGNSA. V lost 7 bases and J lost 0, with 13 bases in between. Overall study results and limits: A significant increase in TCR beta diversity was reportedly seen in malignant thyroid tumors relative to benign nodules, in blood and tumor.

Sequencing was carried out using blood. This TCR came from a female donor with papillary thyroid cancer or a benign thyroid nodule (not recorded which). Some clones in this sample may be carry-over from other donors' samples. The chain couples TRBV7-2 to TRBJ2-1; D call uncertain. The CDR3 here is CASTQSAASYNEQFF. The CDR3 nucleotides are TGTGCCAGCACCCAGTCGGCGGCCTCCTACAATGAGCAGTTCTTC.